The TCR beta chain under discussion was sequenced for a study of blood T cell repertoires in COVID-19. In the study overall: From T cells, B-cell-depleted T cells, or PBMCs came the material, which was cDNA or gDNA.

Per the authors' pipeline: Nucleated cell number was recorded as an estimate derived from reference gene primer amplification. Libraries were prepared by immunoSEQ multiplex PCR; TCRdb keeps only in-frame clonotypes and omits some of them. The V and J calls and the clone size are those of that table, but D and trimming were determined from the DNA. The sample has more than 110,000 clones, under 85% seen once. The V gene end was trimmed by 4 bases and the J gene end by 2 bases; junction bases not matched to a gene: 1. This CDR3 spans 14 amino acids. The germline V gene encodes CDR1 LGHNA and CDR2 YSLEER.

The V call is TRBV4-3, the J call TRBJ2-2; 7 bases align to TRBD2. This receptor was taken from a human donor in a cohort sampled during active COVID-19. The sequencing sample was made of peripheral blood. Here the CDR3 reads CASSLAGNTGELFF. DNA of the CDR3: TGCGCCAGCAGCCTAGCGGGCAACACCGGGGAGCTGTTTTTT.